This T cell receptor (beta chain) was sequenced during a study of blood T cell repertoires in COVID-19. Study information: Spain, Italy and the United States supplied samples that represented acute and convalescent COVID-19. PBMCs, B-cell-depleted T cells, or T cells were the source of the cDNA or gDNA that made up the material.

This CDR3 has 14 amino acids. Germline V gene data show CDR1 as LGHDT and CDR2 as YNNKEL (reference sequence). With 2 bases clipped from V and 2 bases from J, the junction kept 3 bases outside the gene matches. TCRdb's table, derived via immunoSEQ multiplex PCR, lists solely in-frame clones and lacks some. The sample contains 150,000 to 200,000 clones, 80% to 95% of which appear only once. This sequence originates from a woman aged 60-70 years with COVID-19, enrolled during active disease. The chain recombines TRBV3-1 (or the pseudogene TRBV3-2) with TRBJ2-7, with 7 bases aligning to TRBD2. Input material: peripheral blood. CDR3 loop: CASSQRTRTYEQYF. The CDR3 DNA reads as TGTGCCAGCAGCCAACGGACTAGAACCTACGAGCAGTACTTC.